The T cell receptor (beta chain) described here comes from a study of PD-1 blockade in classical Hodgkin lymphoma. Documented time point: cycle 4 day 1 (C4D1), after 6 weeks of nivolumab. Every one of the patients relapsed after autologous stem cell transplantation (brentuximab vedotin exposure was variable). Sequencing used immunoSEQ multiplex PCR; TCRdb keeps in-frame clones, though not all of them. The repertoire holds approximately 49,000 clones, approximately 80% seen once, with over 15% in the top ten. With regard to this clone: Its specificity is not known.

V lost 2 bases and J 2 bases, leaving 5 bases between the germline ends. CDR3 size: 13 residues. Germline V gives CDR1 LGHNA, CDR2 YNFKEQ. Whole-study findings and limits: The drivers behind the repertoire differences, possibly disease activity or prior therapy, remain undefined.

The specimen was peripheral blood mononuclear cells (PBMCs), collected before the fourth cycle of nivolumab. The source of this sequence is a human donor with classical Hodgkin lymphoma. The J gene is TRBJ2-3, the V gene TRBV4-2, with D unresolved. The CDR3 DNA sequence: TGTGCCAGCAGCCAACCCCCCACAGATACGCAGTATTTT. This codes for CASSQPPTDTQYF.